This is a list of T cell receptor beta chains from one sample in a study of PD-L1 blockade in urothelial cancer. This table comes from immunoSEQ multiplex PCR, and its TCRdb copy is limited to in-frame clones, with some not included. Among roughly 48,000 clones listed, 84% were seen once. The sequencing here drew on PBMCs, taken around atezolizumab (anti-PD-L1) treatment. These receptors originate from a man in his forties with urothelial cancer. The CDR3 runs from the conserved cysteine through the conserved F or W. The D gene is left open where the match is weak. Clone size is stated in some rows and not others, as once, few, many or a class when expanded.

clone_size: -; d_call: TRBD2; v_call: TRBV14; j_call: TRBJ2-1; cdr3_aa: CASSQRGLAGGNEQFF; cdr3_nt: TGTGCCAGCAGCCAGAGGGGACTAGCGGGAGGGAATGAGCAGTTCTTC
clone_size: -; d_call: -; v_call: TRBV5-4; j_call: TRBJ2-4; cdr3_aa: CASSFTGWEAKNIQYF; cdr3_nt: TGTGCCAGCAGTTTCACAGGGTGGGAGGCCAAAAACATTCAGTACTTC
clone_size: -; d_call: -; v_call: TRBV14; j_call: TRBJ1-2; cdr3_aa: CASSQDQGYGYTF; cdr3_nt: TGTGCCAGCAGCCAAGATCAGGGCTATGGCTACACCTTC
clone_size: -; d_call: -; v_call: TRBV7-2; j_call: TRBJ1-5; cdr3_aa: CATSGDGGQPQHF; cdr3_nt: TGTGCCACCAGTGGAGACGGAGGTCAGCCCCAGCATTTT
clone_size: -; d_call: -; v_call: TRBV15; j_call: TRBJ2-7; cdr3_aa: CATSRGREIDEQYF; cdr3_nt: TGTGCCACCAGCAGAGGCCGGGAGATCGACGAGCAGTACTTC
clone_size: -; d_call: TRBD1; v_call: TRBV6-5; j_call: TRBJ2-7; cdr3_aa: CASSSVGQAYEQYF; cdr3_nt: TGTGCCAGCAGCTCCGTTGGACAGGCCTACGAGCAGTACTTC
clone_size: -; d_call: -; v_call: TRBV20-1; j_call: TRBJ2-5; cdr3_aa: CSARRQETQYF; cdr3_nt: TGCAGTGCTAGGCGCCAAGAGACCCAGTACTTC
clone_size: -; d_call: TRBD1; v_call: TRBV27; j_call: TRBJ2-7; cdr3_aa: CASSLAAGGYEQYF; cdr3_nt: TGTGCCAGCAGTTTAGCGGCAGGGGGCTACGAGCAGTACTTC
clone_size: -; d_call: -; v_call: TRBV11-3; j_call: TRBJ2-5; cdr3_aa: CASSFQAGRNSGTQYF; cdr3_nt: TGTGCCAGCAGCTTCCAGGCGGGACGTAATTCGGGGACCCAGTACTTC
clone_size: -; d_call: -; v_call: TRBV2; j_call: TRBJ2-7; cdr3_aa: CASSETAGFQQYF; cdr3_nt: TGTGCCAGCAGTGAGACTGCGGGATTCCAACAGTACTTC
clone_size: -; d_call: TRBD1; v_call: TRBV27; j_call: TRBJ1-1; cdr3_aa: CASSPGTRQGRGFEAFF; cdr3_nt: TGTGCCAGCAGCCCCGGGACGCGACAGGGAAGGGGATTTGAAGCTTTCTTT
clone_size: once; d_call: -; v_call: TRBV9; j_call: TRBJ2-7; cdr3_aa: CASSVGVGPFEQYF; cdr3_nt: TGTGCCAGCAGCGTAGGGGTGGGGCCGTTCGAGCAGTACTTC
clone_size: -; d_call: -; v_call: TRBV10-1; j_call: TRBJ1-1; cdr3_aa: CASSGTAGTEAFF; cdr3_nt: TGCGCCAGCAGTGGGACTGCGGGGACTGAAGCTTTCTTT
clone_size: -; d_call: -; v_call: TRBV7-2; j_call: TRBJ2-3; cdr3_aa: CASSLGLLAWSTDTQYF; cdr3_nt: TGTGCCAGCAGCTTAGGATTACTAGCATGGTCCACAGATACGCAGTATTTT
clone_size: few; d_call: -; v_call: TRBV5-4; j_call: TRBJ2-7; cdr3_aa: CASSLGGLATYEQYF; cdr3_nt: TGTGCCAGCAGCTTGGGTGGTCTAGCGACCTACGAGCAGTACTTC
clone_size: once; d_call: -; v_call: TRBV5-4; j_call: TRBJ2-7; cdr3_aa: CASSEKRGLATYEQYF; cdr3_nt: TGTGCCAGCAGCGAGAAGCGAGGCCTCGCCACCTACGAGCAGTACTTC
clone_size: -; d_call: -; v_call: TRBV5-1; j_call: TRBJ2-7; cdr3_aa: CASSPPTGMPYEQYF; cdr3_nt: TGCGCCAGCAGCCCGCCAACAGGGATGCCCTACGAGCAGTACTTC
clone_size: few; d_call: TRBD1; v_call: TRBV30; j_call: TRBJ1-2; cdr3_aa: CAWHRSTGGIYGYTF; cdr3_nt: TGTGCCTGGCACCGTTCGACAGGGGGAATCTATGGCTACACCTTC
clone_size: -; d_call: -; v_call: TRBV11-2; j_call: TRBJ1-1; cdr3_aa: CASSVNRANTEAFF; cdr3_nt: TGTGCCAGCAGCGTTAACAGGGCCAACACTGAAGCTTTCTTT
clone_size: -; d_call: -; v_call: TRBV29-1; j_call: TRBJ1-2; cdr3_aa: CSVGQTNYGYTF; cdr3_nt: TGCAGCGTTGGCCAGACTAACTATGGCTACACCTTC
clone_size: once; d_call: TRBD2; v_call: TRBV29-1; j_call: TRBJ2-1; cdr3_aa: CSVEEGGNEQFF; cdr3_nt: TGCAGCGTTGAAGAGGGGGGGAATGAGCAGTTCTTC
clone_size: -; d_call: -; v_call: TRBV20-1; j_call: TRBJ2-7; cdr3_aa: CSARDGYEQYF; cdr3_nt: TGCAGTGCTAGAGACGGCTACGAGCAGTACTTC
clone_size: -; d_call: -; v_call: TRBV5-1; j_call: TRBJ1-2; cdr3_aa: CASTLGTPSYGYTF; cdr3_nt: TGCGCCAGCACCTTAGGGACTCCTAGCTATGGCTACACCTTC
clone_size: -; d_call: TRBD2; v_call: TRBV5-1; j_call: TRBJ2-5; cdr3_aa: CASSSPLAGDLETQYF; cdr3_nt: TGCGCCAGCAGCTCCCCATTAGCGGGAGATCTAGAGACCCAGTACTTC
clone_size: -; d_call: TRBD1; v_call: TRBV28; j_call: TRBJ1-3; cdr3_aa: CASSLGQGTGNTIYF; cdr3_nt: TGTGCCAGCAGTCTAGGACAGGGTACTGGAAACACCATATATTTT
clone_size: -; d_call: -; v_call: TRBV5-4; j_call: TRBJ2-5; cdr3_aa: CASSLDAAQETQYF; cdr3_nt: TGTGCCAGCAGCTTGGATGCGGCGCAAGAGACCCAGTACTTC
clone_size: -; d_call: -; v_call: TRBV30; j_call: TRBJ2-1; cdr3_aa: CAWSGSGNEQFF; cdr3_nt: TGTGCCTGGAGTGGGTCCGGGAATGAGCAGTTCTTC
clone_size: once; d_call: TRBD1; v_call: TRBV7-8; j_call: TRBJ2-2; cdr3_aa: CASSSRDRETGELFF; cdr3_nt: TGTGCCAGCAGCAGCCGGGACAGGGAAACCGGGGAGCTGTTTTTT
clone_size: once; d_call: TRBD1; v_call: TRBV6-5; j_call: TRBJ2-3; cdr3_aa: CASSYDRELADTQYF; cdr3_nt: TGTGCCAGCAGTTACGACAGGGAGTTGGCAGATACGCAGTATTTT
clone_size: -; d_call: -; v_call: TRBV19; j_call: TRBJ1-2; cdr3_aa: CASSSRDLYGYTF; cdr3_nt: TGTGCCAGTAGTAGCAGGGATTTGTATGGCTACACCTTC
clone_size: -; d_call: TRBD2; v_call: TRBV19; j_call: TRBJ2-1; cdr3_aa: CASSNSGVREQFF; cdr3_nt: TGTGCCAGTAGTAACAGCGGGGTAAGAGAGCAGTTCTTC
clone_size: few; d_call: -; v_call: TRBV14; j_call: TRBJ1-1; cdr3_aa: CASSQKTGNTEAFF; cdr3_nt: TGTGCCAGCAGCCAGAAGACGGGGAACACTGAAGCTTTCTTT
clone_size: medium-sized; d_call: -; v_call: TRBV11-1; j_call: TRBJ1-4; cdr3_aa: CASSTRGASEKLFF; cdr3_nt: TGTGCCAGCAGCACCCGCGGCGCGAGTGAAAAACTGTTTTTT
clone_size: -; d_call: TRBD2; v_call: TRBV27; j_call: TRBJ2-1; cdr3_aa: CASSFRLAGGGDNEQFF; cdr3_nt: TGTGCCAGCAGTTTCAGGCTAGCGGGAGGAGGGGACAATGAGCAGTTCTTC
clone_size: few; d_call: -; v_call: TRBV27; j_call: TRBJ1-1; cdr3_aa: CASMGWGRLNTEAFF; cdr3_nt: TGTGCCAGCATGGGCTGGGGCCGCCTGAACACTGAAGCTTTCTTT
clone_size: -; d_call: -; v_call: TRBV2; j_call: TRBJ1-5; cdr3_aa: CASSAERVNQPQHF; cdr3_nt: TGTGCCAGCAGTGCAGAGAGGGTCAATCAGCCCCAGCATTTT
clone_size: once; d_call: -; v_call: TRBV2; j_call: TRBJ1-2; cdr3_aa: CASSRSRYGYTF; cdr3_nt: TGTGCCAGCAGCAGATCTCGCTATGGCTACACCTTC
clone_size: -; d_call: -; v_call: TRBV7-9; j_call: TRBJ1-2; cdr3_aa: CASTLAGIEEAGYTF; cdr3_nt: TGTGCCAGCACCTTGGCGGGAATTGAGGAAGCTGGCTACACCTTC
clone_size: once; d_call: -; v_call: TRBV5-1; j_call: TRBJ1-4; cdr3_aa: CASTEGTRTTNEKLFF; cdr3_nt: TGCGCCAGCACAGAGGGCACCAGGACAACTAATGAAAAACTGTTTTTT
clone_size: -; d_call: TRBD2; v_call: TRBV7-2; j_call: TRBJ2-1; cdr3_aa: CASSLDSSREGENEQFF; cdr3_nt: TGTGCCAGCAGCTTAGATTCGTCCCGGGAGGGTGAGAATGAGCAGTTCTTC
clone_size: -; d_call: TRBD2; v_call: TRBV6-4; j_call: TRBJ2-1; cdr3_aa: CASSGMAGGYEQFF; cdr3_nt: TGTGCCAGCAGTGGGATGGCGGGGGGCTATGAGCAGTTCTTC
clone_size: -; d_call: TRBD2; v_call: TRBV28; j_call: TRBJ2-5; cdr3_aa: CAGKAPGLKETQYF; cdr3_nt: TGTGCCGGCAAAGCCCCGGGACTAAAAGAGACCCAGTACTTC
clone_size: -; d_call: -; v_call: TRBV6-1; j_call: TRBJ1-1; cdr3_aa: CASRSRGNTEAFF; cdr3_nt: TGTGCCAGCAGAAGCAGGGGGAACACTGAAGCTTTCTTT
clone_size: -; d_call: -; v_call: TRBV19; j_call: TRBJ1-3; cdr3_aa: CASSRATGQPAGNTIYF; cdr3_nt: TGTGCCAGTAGTCGCGCCACGGGACAACCGGCGGGAAACACCATATATTTT
clone_size: -; d_call: -; v_call: TRBV10-2; j_call: TRBJ1-2; cdr3_aa: CVSSETRADRQDNYGYTF; cdr3_nt: TGCGTCAGCAGTGAGACGAGGGCAGACAGGCAGGATAACTATGGCTACACCTTC
clone_size: -; d_call: TRBD1; v_call: TRBV5-6; j_call: TRBJ2-7; cdr3_aa: CASSPLGTGSHEQYF; cdr3_nt: TGTGCCAGCAGCCCTCTGGGGACAGGGTCCCACGAGCAGTACTTC
clone_size: -; d_call: -; v_call: TRBV30; j_call: TRBJ2-3; cdr3_aa: CAWSVGRGPTDTQYF; cdr3_nt: TGTGCCTGGAGTGTAGGGCGGGGTCCCACAGATACGCAGTATTTT
clone_size: -; d_call: -; v_call: TRBV11-3; j_call: TRBJ1-3; cdr3_aa: CATSSYFGNTIYF; cdr3_nt: TGTGCCACATCGAGCTACTTTGGAAACACCATATATTTT
clone_size: -; d_call: -; v_call: TRBV27; j_call: TRBJ2-1; cdr3_aa: CASSFRGASSYNEQFF; cdr3_nt: TGTGCCAGCAGTTTTCGGGGGGCGAGCTCCTACAATGAGCAGTTCTTC
clone_size: few; d_call: TRBD2; v_call: TRBV5-1; j_call: TRBJ2-2; cdr3_aa: CASSLRLVDRGGTGELFF; cdr3_nt: TGCGCCAGCAGCCTCCGTCTAGTAGACCGGGGGGGTACCGGGGAGCTGTTTTTT
clone_size: few; d_call: TRBD2; v_call: TRBV7-9; j_call: TRBJ2-1; cdr3_aa: CASSVGLAGGAHEQFF; cdr3_nt: TGTGCCAGCAGCGTGGGACTAGCGGGAGGGGCCCATGAGCAGTTCTTC
clone_size: -; d_call: TRBD1; v_call: TRBV5-6; j_call: TRBJ1-2; cdr3_aa: CASSGGQNYGYTF; cdr3_nt: TGTGCCAGCAGCGGGGGACAGAACTATGGCTACACCTTC
clone_size: -; d_call: -; v_call: TRBV11-2; j_call: TRBJ2-7; cdr3_aa: CASSLGPGNPDEQYF; cdr3_nt: TGTGCCAGCAGCTTAGGTCCAGGGAACCCAGACGAGCAGTACTTC